Listed below are T cell receptor beta chains from one sample, sequenced in a study of PD-1 blockade in classical Hodgkin lymphoma. Measured with immunoSEQ multiplex PCR; TCRdb has only the in-frame clones, and not every one. In the table there are 15,000 to 20,000 clones, 87% of which are singletons. The material sequenced was peripheral blood mononuclear cells (PBMCs). These receptors originate from a human donor with classical Hodgkin lymphoma. The conserved cysteine and the conserved F or W are not part of the CDR3 here. A D gene is named only where the DNA matches it firmly.

V gene: TRBV10-3; J gene: TRBJ2-3; D gene: -; CDR3 protein: AISEATSQMNTDTQY
V gene: TRBV10-1; J gene: TRBJ1-1; D gene: -; CDR3 protein: ASSVGRGKTEAF
V gene: TRBV10-1; J gene: TRBJ2-3; D gene: TRBD2; CDR3 protein: ASSGGLAGAEDTQY
V gene: TRBV18; J gene: TRBJ2-7; D gene: TRBD1; CDR3 protein: ASSSRDSSYEQY
V gene: TRBV4-3; J gene: TRBJ1-2; D gene: TRBD1; CDR3 protein: ASSQIPGGLNYGYT
V gene: TRBV30; J gene: TRBJ2-5; D gene: TRBD2; CDR3 protein: AWKAGAGLVQY
V gene: TRBV5-6; J gene: TRBJ1-4; D gene: -; CDR3 protein: ASSSQGTNEKLF
V gene: TRBV7-2; J gene: TRBJ2-2; D gene: -; CDR3 protein: ASSSAIAAMNTGELF
V gene: TRBV21-1; J gene: TRBJ2-7; D gene: -; CDR3 protein: ASSKRHRTGGAEQY
V gene: TRBV7-2; J gene: TRBJ2-5; D gene: -; CDR3 protein: ASSLAGGRETQY
V gene: TRBV7-2; J gene: TRBJ2-7; D gene: -; CDR3 protein: ASSLEGVAVLTAGEQY
V gene: TRBV19; J gene: TRBJ1-6; D gene: TRBD1; CDR3 protein: ATRDRLNSPLY
V gene: TRBV6-6; J gene: TRBJ2-1; D gene: TRBD2; CDR3 protein: ASSYAGGPDNEQF
V gene: TRBV28; J gene: TRBJ2-1; D gene: TRBD2; CDR3 protein: ASSFQGLTIYNEQF
V gene: TRBV19; J gene: TRBJ2-2; D gene: TRBD2; CDR3 protein: ASATSGTTNTGELF
V gene: TRBV5-4; J gene: TRBJ2-3; D gene: TRBD2; CDR3 protein: ASSLGGTSGITDTQY
V gene: TRBV28; J gene: TRBJ2-7; D gene: TRBD1; CDR3 protein: ASTSLGTANEQY
V gene: TRBV30; J gene: TRBJ1-2; D gene: -; CDR3 protein: AWSVNYGYT
V gene: TRBV28; J gene: TRBJ1-3; D gene: -; CDR3 protein: ASSLAGIMGNTIY
V gene: TRBV7-2; J gene: TRBJ2-1; D gene: TRBD1; CDR3 protein: ASFQGAGYNEQF
V gene: TRBV7-9; J gene: TRBJ2-3; D gene: -; CDR3 protein: ASFRRLTDTQY
V gene: TRBV7-2; J gene: TRBJ2-7; D gene: TRBD2; CDR3 protein: ASSLEGTSGRFEQY
V gene: TRBV19; J gene: TRBJ2-7; D gene: -; CDR3 protein: ASSPGGSIYEQY
V gene: TRBV6-6; J gene: TRBJ1-5; D gene: -; CDR3 protein: ASSFVQGDSNQPQH
V gene: TRBV6-1; J gene: TRBJ2-5; D gene: TRBD2; CDR3 protein: ASSEVSGRRETQY
V gene: TRBV19; J gene: TRBJ1-2; D gene: -; CDR3 protein: ASTKGTIRHGYT
V gene: TRBV7-8; J gene: TRBJ2-1; D gene: -; CDR3 protein: ASSLKYASESSSYNEQF
V gene: TRBV28; J gene: TRBJ2-5; D gene: -; CDR3 protein: ASSFRGETQY
V gene: TRBV7-6; J gene: TRBJ2-7; D gene: -; CDR3 protein: ASSLDQGFSYEQY
V gene: TRBV19; J gene: TRBJ2-2; D gene: TRBD2; CDR3 protein: ASRTSGSNTGELF
V gene: TRBV5-6; J gene: TRBJ2-7; D gene: -; CDR3 protein: ASSFGVTPGYEQY
V gene: TRBV4-2; J gene: TRBJ2-2; D gene: -; CDR3 protein: ASSQGPSRPELF
V gene: TRBV5-1; J gene: TRBJ1-1; D gene: -; CDR3 protein: ASSLRSGEGEAF
V gene: TRBV4-3; J gene: TRBJ1-4; D gene: -; CDR3 protein: ASSQGGRFFNEKLF
V gene: TRBV4-1; J gene: TRBJ2-2; D gene: -; CDR3 protein: ASSQIGQTGANTGELF
V gene: TRBV7-2; J gene: TRBJ1-2; D gene: -; CDR3 protein: ASSSSNYGYT
V gene: TRBV28; J gene: TRBJ2-1; D gene: TRBD1; CDR3 protein: ASSLQGATYNEQF
V gene: TRBV27; J gene: TRBJ2-2; D gene: TRBD1; CDR3 protein: ASSLFPQGAGAGTNTGELF
V gene: TRBV10-3; J gene: TRBJ2-1; D gene: -; CDR3 protein: AISEVVGTSSYNEQF
V gene: TRBV28; J gene: TRBJ1-4; D gene: -; CDR3 protein: ASSTGQEKLF
V gene: TRBV12-2; J gene: TRBJ2-3; D gene: -; CDR3 protein: ASRLEFRLAGPPTDTQY
V gene: TRBV9; J gene: TRBJ1-2; D gene: TRBD1; CDR3 protein: ASTEQGGNYGYT
V gene: TRBV6-1; J gene: TRBJ2-1; D gene: TRBD1; CDR3 protein: ASSRQGPNNEQF
V gene: TRBV2; J gene: TRBJ2-1; D gene: -; CDR3 protein: ASGGDLAIFYNEQF
V gene: TRBV4-3; J gene: TRBJ1-5; D gene: -; CDR3 protein: ASSQDTFWGQPQH
V gene: TRBV4-1; J gene: TRBJ1-1; D gene: TRBD1; CDR3 protein: ASSQVAGDRGAF
V gene: TRBV12-5; J gene: TRBJ2-1; D gene: TRBD2; CDR3 protein: ASAPGMGLAGEESSYNEQF
V gene: TRBV7-2; J gene: TRBJ2-1; D gene: TRBD2; CDR3 protein: ASSLRGLAGARYEQF
V gene: TRBV29-1; J gene: TRBJ1-2; D gene: -; CDR3 protein: SAPAAGGPIDGYT
V gene: TRBV7-3; J gene: TRBJ2-3; D gene: -; CDR3 protein: ASSLIPGSPDTQY
V gene: TRBV5-6; J gene: TRBJ2-5; D gene: -; CDR3 protein: ASSFGQGQETQY
V gene: TRBV7-2; J gene: TRBJ1-5; D gene: -; CDR3 protein: ASSLEEFIGPQH
V gene: TRBV11-3; J gene: TRBJ2-5; D gene: TRBD2; CDR3 protein: ASSLGAGDGETQY